This T cell receptor (beta chain) stems from a study of blood T cell repertoires in COVID-19 (dated by TCRdb to about 2020). Some background on the complete study: The collaborator samples originated in the United States, Italy and Spain and spanned the acute and convalescent phases of COVID-19. The material from the prospective study consisted of cDNA or gDNA derived from T cells, B-cell-depleted T cells, or PBMCs. Deeply sampled blood TCRbeta repertoires from subjects exposed to, actively infected with, or recovered from COVID-19 were included in the dataset. The repertoires were released in a freely available public database meant as a resource for research on the immune response to SARS-CoV-2. The samples were drawn from two sources: the first 160 participants of the ongoing ImmuneRACE study, and 1,200 or so subjects contributed by 6 global collaborators. A de-identified subject ID, COVID-19 status, age in years and sex were almost always included in the sample metadata. Where available, HLA class I and class II types were taken from metadata supplied by the sample provider and were not determined by assay-based typing.

The immunoSEQ Assay, a bias-controlled multiplex PCR, was used to amplify TCRbeta CDR3 regions from genomic DNA. The paper's data handling went like this. Nucleated cell counts per sample were estimated from amplification of reference gene primers within the assay. To quantify the absolute abundance of each unique TCRbeta CDR3 rearrangement, sequence reads were collapsed and filtered. For each sample, productive Simpson clonality was calculated by taking the square root of Simpson's diversity index across productive rearrangements. Not all clones reach the TCRdb copy of this immuneACCESS table, which keeps in-frame sequences only. Checked studies attribute under half of the gap to unresolved V genes and leave the rest unexplained. That table is the source of V, J and clone size, and D and trimming were worked out from the DNA. The table for this sample lists 200,000 or so clones; roughly nine tenths of them were counted only once. Roughly 6.5% of the sample rests with the top ten.

Samples from volunteer blood donors who had recovered from COVID-19 were contributed by a second Seattle source. Collaborating institutions collected whole blood in K2EDTA tubes following their own protocols. For TCRbeta analysis, collaborator samples were shipped as frozen whole blood, as isolated PBMCs, or as DNA extracted from either sample type. Concerning this clone itself: The specificity of this receptor is unknown. It has no much larger one-base neighbor in the sample; base qualities were not kept.

The CDR3, from cysteine to phenylalanine, totals 14 residues. The kept DNA is CDR3 alone, 42 bases in frame from the first base. A distance of 13 bases separates the germline ends of V and J, which lose 7 bases and 0 bases respectively. CDR1 and CDR2 (MDHEN, SYDVKM) derive from the germline V gene. Overall study results and their limits: How much clinical and demographic metadata was included differed by source and by participant, and the metadata was provided uncurated.

Rearrangement joined TRBV28 to TRBJ2-7; perhaps TRBD2 is the D gene, with 7 bases matching. The TCR originated in a man aged 55 to 69 who had recovered from COVID-19. Sequencing was carried out using peripheral blood. The CDR3 protein is CASTLGGHSYEQYF. The nucleotide sequence reads TGTGCCAGCACCCTGGGGGGGCACTCCTACGAGCAGTACTTC.